This section outlines one T cell receptor (beta chain) sequence together with its context. No antigen is known for it. No base qualities exist here, and no much larger clone lies one base off it. The data derive from a study of T cells in Graves' hyperthyroidism and ophthalmopathy (dated by TCRdb to about 2019). A note on the overall study: Peripheral blood samples were taken at initial diagnosis, before any treatment was given. The 100 discovery patients were randomly split 7:3 into training and test sets. TCR V-J signatures able to tell the groups apart were searched for in a discovery cohort of 100 patients, of whom more than 40 had Graves' ophthalmopathy and more than 55 had stable Graves' hyperthyroidism. After blood sampling, hyperthyroidism patients were treated with methimazole at a starting dose of 30 mg daily, and ophthalmopathy patients were treated with high-dose intravenous methylprednisolone. In more than 5 Graves' hyperthyroidism patients, the study also compared T-cell repertoires from thyroid tissue with T-cell repertoires from blood. Prospective prediction of ophthalmopathy was tested in an independent validation cohort of 18 to 20 hyperthyroidism patients and 17 patients who later progressed to ophthalmopathy. The paper describes TCR Vbeta CDR3 sequencing of fewer than 150 peripheral blood samples, made up of 40 to 45 ophthalmopathy patients, some 76 hyperthyroidism patients and some 17 progressor patients. On the study overall, not on this receptor specifically: Blood samples also contained most of the expanded thyroid clonotypes (frequency above 0.001), which suggests that blood repertoires may reflect thyroid immune responses. Sample size was not statistically predetermined, and investigators were not blinded to group allocation. A 13 V-J signature model separated ophthalmopathy from stable hyperthyroidism, with approximately 87% sensitivity and around 84% specificity in cross-validation and 80%/75% in testing. During validation, the model predicted progression to ophthalmopathy a median of approximately 6.5 months ahead of onset, with 70.59% sensitivity and more than 72% specificity.

Per the germline V gene (reference sequence), DFQATT is the CDR1 and SNEGSKA is the CDR2. V loses 4 bases of germline sequence and J loses 2 bases, and the interval between the two ends is 14 bases. Inclusive of the bounding cysteine and phenylalanine, the CDR3 is 14 residues long. Here the CDR3 DNA is all that survives: 42 bases in frame from base 1. Ophthalmopathy patients had moderately to severely active disease, with a Clinical Activity Score of 3 or more, a NOSPECS grade of 4 or more, and a disease duration of less than 3 months. Any patient with an uncontrolled infection, another autoimmune disease, pregnancy or lactation was excluded. Diagnoses were established on the basis of clinical symptoms, serum thyroxine and TRAb, thyroid ultrasound, and orbital computed tomography. PBMCs were isolated from 8 to 10 ml of fresh peripheral blood by Ficoll-Paque density gradient centrifugation. Total RNA was extracted using Trizol reagent, and RNA quality was assessed on an Agilent 2100 Bioanalyzer.

The TCR beta CDR3 regions were amplified from the RNA transcripts. The TCR CDR3 was subjected to a first round of RT-PCR using the HTBI primer set and the Qiagen OneStep RT-PCR kit. The libraries were constructed in a second round of multiplex PCR and then size-selected and purified. Libraries were sequenced paired-end with 100 bp reads on an Illumina HiSeq2000. The paper's data handling went like this. SOAPnuke was used to process the raw data, removing reads that contained adapters or uncalled bases, had a mean Phred below 15, or lacked an exact match to the constant primer or identifier. High-quality paired reads were merged using COPE v1.2.5, and each unique nucleotide sequence was defined as a clonotype. Clonotypes were aligned to IMGT TRBV, TRBD and TRBJ reference segments using MiTCR v1.1. The analysis included only V-J combinations with a frequency above 0.0001, which together covered around 99% of the repertoires. A TCS score was defined as the ratio of F50 (clonal expansion) to E x V (chaos), with BLOSUM62-based TCRdist applied between CDR3 peptides within each V-J. Welch's t-statistics and random forest reduced approximately 520 V-J features to 13, which were used in a naive Bayes classifier (R e1071). The raw public reads went through TCRdb reprocessing: fastp at Q25, MiXCR clone calling, in-frame beta chains kept. Rows with a matching CDR3 protein are joined into one entry that keeps the most common DNA and genes. None of the V and J calls come from the authors' own analysis; TCRdb made them. The sample table holds about 520,000 distinct CDR3 sequences, of which around 24% were seen once. The top ten hold around 11% of the sample.

The V gene is TRBV20-1 and the J gene is TRBJ2-5, with a tentative D gene TRBD1 over 6 matching bases. The receptor's source is a woman aged 25-40 years with Graves' ophthalmopathy. The sequenced material came from blood. The sequenced DNA is TGCAGTGCTAACCCAGGAGACAGGCAAGAGACCCAGTACTTC. Translated, it reads CSANPGDRQETQYF.